This T cell receptor (beta chain) emerged from a study of human T cells and chemical hapten exposure. Using its own MiXCR run on the RACE reads, TCRdb lists one record per CDR3 protein. The sample lists around 360,000 distinct CDR3 sequences; roughly 6.3% were seen once. Time point reported: patch test 2, 6 weeks after DPC sensitization. Treatment given: therapeutic diphenylcyclopropenone sensitization with weekly scalp DPC. This clonotype was counted at least ten times. The material was whole blood, obtained in connection with sensitization to the hapten diphenylcyclopropenone (DPC). The clonotype originates from a woman under 30 with alopecia areata. Some clones in this sample may be carry-over from other donors' samples.

The CDR3 DNA reads TGTGCCAGCAGCTTAGAGGGAAGGAAGCCCCAGCATTTT. Amino acid sequence: CASSLEGRKPQHF. The chain uses TRBV7-8 and TRBJ1-5; D remains unclear. Per the germline V gene, CDR1 is SGHVS and CDR2 is FQNEAQ. V lost 1 base, J lost 8 bases, and 9 bases lay in between. The CDR3 has 13 amino acids.